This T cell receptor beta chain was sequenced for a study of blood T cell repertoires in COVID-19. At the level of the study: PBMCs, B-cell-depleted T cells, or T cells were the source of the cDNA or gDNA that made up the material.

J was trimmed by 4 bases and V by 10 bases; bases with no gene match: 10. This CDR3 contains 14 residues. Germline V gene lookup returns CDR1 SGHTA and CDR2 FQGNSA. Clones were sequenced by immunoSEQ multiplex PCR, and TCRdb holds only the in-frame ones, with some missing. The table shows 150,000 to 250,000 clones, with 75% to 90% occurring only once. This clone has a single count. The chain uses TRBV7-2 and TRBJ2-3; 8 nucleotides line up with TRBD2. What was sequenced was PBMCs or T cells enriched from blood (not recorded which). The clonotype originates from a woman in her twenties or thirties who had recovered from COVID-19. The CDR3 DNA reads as TGTGCCACCGGGGTCGGGAGGGTTGCAGATACGCAGTATTTT. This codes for CATGVGRVADTQYF.